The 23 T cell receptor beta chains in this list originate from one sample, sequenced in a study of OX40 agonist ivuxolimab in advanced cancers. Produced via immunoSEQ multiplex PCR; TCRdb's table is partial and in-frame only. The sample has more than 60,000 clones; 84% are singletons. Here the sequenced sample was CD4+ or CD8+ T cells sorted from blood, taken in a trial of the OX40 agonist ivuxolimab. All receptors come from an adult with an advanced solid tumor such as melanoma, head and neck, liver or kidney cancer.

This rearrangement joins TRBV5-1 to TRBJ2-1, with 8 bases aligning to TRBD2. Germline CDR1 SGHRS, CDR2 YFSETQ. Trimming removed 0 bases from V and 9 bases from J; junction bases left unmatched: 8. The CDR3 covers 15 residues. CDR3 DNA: TGCGCCAGCAGCTTGGTGGCGGGGGGACGACGTGAGCAGTTCTTC. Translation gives CASSLVAGGRREQFF.

CDR3 DNA sequence: TGTGCCAGCAGCGTAGGGGCAGGAATATCGGATACGCAGTATTTT. It is translated as CASSVGAGISDTQYF. This rearrangement joins TRBV9 to TRBJ2-3; D unclear. The length of the CDR3 is 15 residues. CDR1 SGDLS and CDR2 YYNGEE come from the germline V gene. V lost 0 bases and J 6 bases, leaving 14 bases between the germline ends.

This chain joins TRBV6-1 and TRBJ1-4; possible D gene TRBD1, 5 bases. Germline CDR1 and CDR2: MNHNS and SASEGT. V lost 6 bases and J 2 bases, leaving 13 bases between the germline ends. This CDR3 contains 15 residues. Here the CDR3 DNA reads TGTGCCAGCAGCGCCCGTCGGGGGACTAATGAAAAACTGTTTTTT. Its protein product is CASSARRGTNEKLFF.

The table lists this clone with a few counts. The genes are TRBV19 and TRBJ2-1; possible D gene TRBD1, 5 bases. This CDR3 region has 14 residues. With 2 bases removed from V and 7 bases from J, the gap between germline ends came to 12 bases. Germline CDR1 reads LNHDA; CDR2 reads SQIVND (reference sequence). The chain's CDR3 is CASSIMGRANEQFF. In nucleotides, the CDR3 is TGTGCCAGTAGTATAATGGGCAGGGCGAATGAGCAGTTCTTC. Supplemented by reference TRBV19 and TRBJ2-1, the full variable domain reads DGGITQSPKYLFRKEGQNVTLSCEQNLNHDAMYWYRQDPGQGLRLIYYSQIVNDFQKGDIAEGYSVSREKKESFPLTVTSAQKNPTAFYLCASSIMGRANEQFFGPGTRLTVL.

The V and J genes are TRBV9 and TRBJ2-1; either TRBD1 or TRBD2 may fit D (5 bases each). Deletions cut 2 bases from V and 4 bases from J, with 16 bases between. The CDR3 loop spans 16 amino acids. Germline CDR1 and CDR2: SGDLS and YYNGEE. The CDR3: CASSVDRDGPYNEQFF. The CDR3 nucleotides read TGTGCCAGCAGCGTCGACCGGGACGGTCCTTACAATGAGCAGTTCTTC.

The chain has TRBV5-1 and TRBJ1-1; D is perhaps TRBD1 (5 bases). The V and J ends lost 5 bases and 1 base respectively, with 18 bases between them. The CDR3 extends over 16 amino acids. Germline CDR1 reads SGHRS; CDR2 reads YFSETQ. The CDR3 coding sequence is TGCGCCAGCAGGCAGGGAGAGGGCTTGAGGAACACTGAAGCTTTCTTT. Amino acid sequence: CASRQGEGLRNTEAFF.

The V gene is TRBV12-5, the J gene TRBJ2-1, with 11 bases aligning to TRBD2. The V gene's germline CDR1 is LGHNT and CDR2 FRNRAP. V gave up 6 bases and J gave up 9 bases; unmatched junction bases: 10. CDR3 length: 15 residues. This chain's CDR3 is CASGPIAGGPVEQFF. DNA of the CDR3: TGTGCTAGTGGCCCCATAGCGGGGGGGCCGGTTGAGCAGTTCTTC.

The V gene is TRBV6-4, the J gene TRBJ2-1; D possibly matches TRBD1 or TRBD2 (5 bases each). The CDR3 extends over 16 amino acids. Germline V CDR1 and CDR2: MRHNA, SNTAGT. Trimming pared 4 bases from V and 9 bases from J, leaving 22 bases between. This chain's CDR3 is CASSASHPGRMGEQFF. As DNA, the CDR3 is TGTGCCAGCAGTGCCAGTCATCCGGGACGAATGGGTGAGCAGTTCTTC.

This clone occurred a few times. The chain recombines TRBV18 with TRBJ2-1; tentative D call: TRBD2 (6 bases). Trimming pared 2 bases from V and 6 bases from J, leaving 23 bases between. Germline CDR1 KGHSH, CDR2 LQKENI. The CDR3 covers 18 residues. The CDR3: CASSPIGGGASSTNEQFF. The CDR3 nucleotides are TGTGCCAGCTCACCAATCGGTGGCGGGGCATCATCGACCAATGAGCAGTTCTTC.

CDR3 DNA sequence: TGTGCCAGCACCTGGGGGGGAAGGTACGAGCAGTACTTC. Its protein product is CASTWGGRYEQYF. The chain recombines TRBV5-6 with TRBJ2-7; TRBD2 matches 7 bases. Per germline, CDR1 SGHDT and CDR2 YYEEEE. CDR3 length: 13 residues. V was clipped by 6 bases and J by 4 bases; unmatched bases: 7.

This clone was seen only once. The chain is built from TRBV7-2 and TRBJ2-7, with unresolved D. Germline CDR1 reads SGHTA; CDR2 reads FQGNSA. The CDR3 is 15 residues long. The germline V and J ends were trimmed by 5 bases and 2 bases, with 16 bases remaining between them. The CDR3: CASSPPSLGPYEQYF. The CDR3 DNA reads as TGTGCCAGCAGCCCACCGTCGCTGGGCCCCTACGAGCAGTACTTC.

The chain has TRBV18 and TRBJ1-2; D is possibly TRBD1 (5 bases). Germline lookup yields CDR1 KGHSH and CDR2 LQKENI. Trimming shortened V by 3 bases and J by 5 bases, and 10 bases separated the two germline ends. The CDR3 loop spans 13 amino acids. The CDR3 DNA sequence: TGTGCCAGCTCACCTGGGGGAATGTATGGCTACACCTTC. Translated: CASSPGGMYGYTF.

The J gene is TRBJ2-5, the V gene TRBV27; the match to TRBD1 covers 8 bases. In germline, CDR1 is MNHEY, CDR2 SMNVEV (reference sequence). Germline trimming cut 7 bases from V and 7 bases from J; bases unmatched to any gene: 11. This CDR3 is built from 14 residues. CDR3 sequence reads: CASTPGDRPRTQYF. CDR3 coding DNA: TGTGCCAGCACCCCCGGGGACAGGCCGAGGACCCAGTACTTC.

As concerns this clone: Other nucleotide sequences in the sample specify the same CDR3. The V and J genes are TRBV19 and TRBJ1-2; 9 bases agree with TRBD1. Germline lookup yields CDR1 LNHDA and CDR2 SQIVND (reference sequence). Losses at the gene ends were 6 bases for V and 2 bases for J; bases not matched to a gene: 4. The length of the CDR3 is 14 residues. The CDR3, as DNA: TGTGCCAGTAGCATTGACAGGGGGAACTATGGCTACACCTTC. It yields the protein CASSIDRGNYGYTF.

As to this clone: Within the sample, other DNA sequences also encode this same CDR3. The CDR3 nucleotides are TGTGCCAGCAGCCCGGAGGAACTGTCCGGGGAGCTGTTTTTT. Amino acids: CASSPEELSGELFF. The rearrangement uses TRBV4-2 and TRBJ2-2, with a tentative D call TRBD2 (5 bases). The germline CDR1 and CDR2 sequences are LGHNA and YNFKEQ. The CDR3 runs 14 residues. V gave up 4 bases and J gave up 6 bases, with 12 bases separating them.

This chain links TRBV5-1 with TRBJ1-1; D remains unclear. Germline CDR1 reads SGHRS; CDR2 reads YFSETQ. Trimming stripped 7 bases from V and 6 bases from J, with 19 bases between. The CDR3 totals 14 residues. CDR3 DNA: TGCGCCAGCCGCTACGACGCGGAAAGATCTGAAGCTTTCTTT. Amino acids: CASRYDAERSEAFF.

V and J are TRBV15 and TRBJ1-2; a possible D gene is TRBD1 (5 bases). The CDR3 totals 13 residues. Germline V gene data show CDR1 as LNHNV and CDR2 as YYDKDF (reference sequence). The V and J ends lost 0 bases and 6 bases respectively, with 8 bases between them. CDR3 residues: CATSRDRGDGYTF. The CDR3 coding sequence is TGTGCCACCAGCAGAGATCGAGGGGATGGCTACACCTTC.

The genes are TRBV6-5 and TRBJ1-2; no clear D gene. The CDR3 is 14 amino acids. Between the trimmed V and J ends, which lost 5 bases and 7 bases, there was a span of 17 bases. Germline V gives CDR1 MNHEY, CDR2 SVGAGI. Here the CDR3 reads CASSQVPLASGYTF. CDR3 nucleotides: TGTGCCAGCAGTCAGGTGCCCCTAGCTAGTGGCTACACCTTC.

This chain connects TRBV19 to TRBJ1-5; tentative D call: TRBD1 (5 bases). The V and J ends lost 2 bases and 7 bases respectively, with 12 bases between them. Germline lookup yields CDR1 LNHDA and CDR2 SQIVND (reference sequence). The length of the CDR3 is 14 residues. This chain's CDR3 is CASSIFYGGQPQHF. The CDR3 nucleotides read TGTGCCAGTAGTATATTTTACGGGGGACAGCCCCAGCATTTT.

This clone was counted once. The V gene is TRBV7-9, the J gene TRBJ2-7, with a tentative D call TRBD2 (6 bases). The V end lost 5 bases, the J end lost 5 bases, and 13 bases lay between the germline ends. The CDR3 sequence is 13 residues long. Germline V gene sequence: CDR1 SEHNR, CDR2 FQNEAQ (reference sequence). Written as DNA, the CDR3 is TGTGCCAGCAGCCGAGGTAGCGGTAACGAGCAGTACTTC. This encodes CASSRGSGNEQYF.

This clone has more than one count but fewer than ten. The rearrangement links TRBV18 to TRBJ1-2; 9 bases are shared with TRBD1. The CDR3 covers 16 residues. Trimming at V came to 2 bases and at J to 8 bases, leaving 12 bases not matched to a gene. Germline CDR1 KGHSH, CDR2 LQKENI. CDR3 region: CASSPVRGQGSDGYTF. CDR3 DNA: TGTGCCAGCTCACCAGTTAGGGGACAGGGAAGCGACGGCTACACCTTC. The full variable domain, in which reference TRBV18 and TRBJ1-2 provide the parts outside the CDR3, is NAGVMQNPRHLVRRRGQEARLRCSPMKGHSHVYWYRQLPEEGLKFMVYLQKENIIDESGMPKERFSAEFPKEGPSILRIQQVVRGDSAAYFCASSPVRGQGSDGYTFGSGTRLTVV.

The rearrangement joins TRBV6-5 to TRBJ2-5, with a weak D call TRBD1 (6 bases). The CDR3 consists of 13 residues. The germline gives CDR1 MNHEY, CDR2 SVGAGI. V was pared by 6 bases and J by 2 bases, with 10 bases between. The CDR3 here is CASRQGWQETQYF. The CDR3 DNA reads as TGTGCCAGCAGACAGGGTTGGCAAGAGACCCAGTACTTC.

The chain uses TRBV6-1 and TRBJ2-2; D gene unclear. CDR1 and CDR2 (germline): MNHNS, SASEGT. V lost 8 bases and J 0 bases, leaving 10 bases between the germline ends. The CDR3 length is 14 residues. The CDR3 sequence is CASPPDANTGELFF. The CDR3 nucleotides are TGTGCCAGCCCCCCGGACGCGAACACCGGGGAGCTGTTTTTT.